The rows below give T cell receptor beta chains drawn from one sample of a study of blood T cell repertoires in COVID-19. Profiled with immunoSEQ multiplex PCR; TCRdb holds only in-frame clones, not every one. This table has around 320,000 clones, 90% appearing once. The sample comprised PBMCs or T cells enriched from blood (not recorded which). The receptor set was obtained from a young woman with acute COVID-19. CDR3s include the opening cysteine and the closing phenylalanine or tryptophan. The D gene is left open where the match is weak. Size is stated for part of the rows, as once, few or many counts, or as a class when the clone is expanded.

clone_size: NA
j_call: TRBJ2-7
cdr3_length: 14
v_call: TRBV11-2
d_call: NA
cdr3_nt: TGTGCCAGCAGCTTAGAACTAGTAAACTACGAGCAGTACTTC
cdr3_aa: CASSLELVNYEQYF

clone_size: NA
j_call: TRBJ2-1
cdr3_length: 14
v_call: TRBV9
d_call: TRBD2
cdr3_nt: TGTGCCAGCAGCGTAGAAGCGGGAGGGAATGAGCAGTTCTTC
cdr3_aa: CASSVEAGGNEQFF

clone_size: NA
j_call: TRBJ1-4
cdr3_length: 17
v_call: TRBV4-1
d_call: TRBD1
cdr3_nt: TGCGCCAGCAGCCTCGGACAGGGAACGACGATAAATGAAAAACTGTTTTTT
cdr3_aa: CASSLGQGTTINEKLFF

clone_size: NA
j_call: TRBJ2-3
cdr3_length: 11
v_call: TRBV30
d_call: NA
cdr3_nt: TGTGCCTGGAGTGTGGGCGATACGCAGTATTTT
cdr3_aa: CAWSVGDTQYF

clone_size: NA
j_call: TRBJ2-1
cdr3_length: 14
v_call: TRBV2
d_call: TRBD2
cdr3_nt: TGTGCCAGCCTAGGGACTAGCGGGACCCTAGAGCAGTTCTTC
cdr3_aa: CASLGTSGTLEQFF

clone_size: NA
j_call: TRBJ1-1
cdr3_length: 11
v_call: TRBV28
d_call: NA
cdr3_nt: TGTGCCAGCCAGGGTAACACTGAAGCTTTCTTT
cdr3_aa: CASQGNTEAFF

clone_size: once
j_call: TRBJ2-7
cdr3_length: 16
v_call: TRBV27
d_call: TRBD2
cdr3_nt: TGTGCCAGCAGTTCAGCTGGGACTAGCGGGGCCTACGAGCAGTACTTC
cdr3_aa: CASSSAGTSGAYEQYF

clone_size: once
j_call: TRBJ2-5
cdr3_length: 14
v_call: TRBV11-3
d_call: NA
cdr3_nt: TGTGCCAGCAGCCTTATAAGGGGCGAGGTTGCCCAGTACTTC
cdr3_aa: CASSLIRGEVAQYF

clone_size: NA
j_call: TRBJ1-4
cdr3_length: 15
v_call: TRBV30
d_call: TRBD1
cdr3_nt: TGTGCCTGGAGTGTATACCAGGGGGCTTATGAAAAACTGTTTTTT
cdr3_aa: CAWSVYQGAYEKLFF

clone_size: NA
j_call: TRBJ1-1
cdr3_length: 13
v_call: TRBV9
d_call: NA
cdr3_nt: TGTGCCAGCAGCGGGACAGCGAACACTGAAGCTTTCTTT
cdr3_aa: CASSGTANTEAFF

clone_size: NA
j_call: TRBJ1-6
cdr3_length: 15
v_call: TRBV30
d_call: NA
cdr3_nt: TGTGCCTGGAGTCCCGGGAGCTCCTATAATTCACCCCTCCACTTT
cdr3_aa: CAWSPGSSYNSPLHF

clone_size: NA
j_call: TRBJ1-2
cdr3_length: 15
v_call: TRBV28
d_call: NA
cdr3_nt: TGTGCCAGCAGTTTAGCACAGCCTCCTAACTATGGCTACACCTTC
cdr3_aa: CASSLAQPPNYGYTF

clone_size: NA
j_call: TRBJ2-1
cdr3_length: 18
v_call: TRBV21-1
d_call: NA
cdr3_nt: TGTGCCAGCAGCAAAAGGGCACTACTAGCGGGAGGTTGGTATGAGCAGTTCTTC
cdr3_aa: CASSKRALLAGGWYEQFF

clone_size: NA
j_call: TRBJ2-5
cdr3_length: 14
v_call: TRBV27
d_call: TRBD2
cdr3_nt: TGTGCCAGCAGCGTGCGGGAGGGCCTCGGGACCCAGTACTTC
cdr3_aa: CASSVREGLGTQYF

clone_size: NA
j_call: TRBJ2-7
cdr3_length: 11
v_call: TRBV5-5
d_call: NA
cdr3_nt: TGTGCCAGCAGCTGGACAGATGAGCAGTACTTC
cdr3_aa: CASSWTDEQYF

clone_size: once
j_call: TRBJ2-1
cdr3_length: 15
v_call: TRBV24-1
d_call: TRBD1
cdr3_nt: TGTGCCACCAGTGATTTCGGGGACAGGGCACATGAGCAGTTCTTC
cdr3_aa: CATSDFGDRAHEQFF

clone_size: NA
j_call: TRBJ1-3
cdr3_length: 14
v_call: TRBV5-1
d_call: NA
cdr3_nt: TGCGCCAGCAGCTTGACAGGGTCTGGAAACACCATATATTTT
cdr3_aa: CASSLTGSGNTIYF

clone_size: once
j_call: TRBJ1-6
cdr3_length: 12
v_call: TRBV7-2
d_call: NA
cdr3_nt: TGTGCCAGCAGCCCGCGTAATTCACCCCTCCACTTT
cdr3_aa: CASSPRNSPLHF

clone_size: NA
j_call: TRBJ1-1
cdr3_length: 11
v_call: TRBV6-2/TRBV6-3
d_call: NA
cdr3_nt: TGTGCCAGCAGCTCCTACACTGAAGCTTTCTTT
cdr3_aa: CASSSYTEAFF

clone_size: NA
j_call: TRBJ2-1
cdr3_length: 13
v_call: TRBV18
d_call: NA
cdr3_nt: TGTGCCAGCTCACCACTCCGAGGGAATGAGCAGTTCTTC
cdr3_aa: CASSPLRGNEQFF

clone_size: NA
j_call: TRBJ1-2
cdr3_length: 11
v_call: TRBV20-1
d_call: NA
cdr3_nt: TGCAGCGTCAAGCGATACTATGGCTACACCTTC
cdr3_aa: CSVKRYYGYTF

clone_size: NA
j_call: TRBJ1-1
cdr3_length: 15
v_call: TRBV28
d_call: TRBD1
cdr3_nt: TGTGCCAGCAGTTTCCCAGGGGGCGCGGAAACTGAAGCTTTCTTT
cdr3_aa: CASSFPGGAETEAFF

clone_size: NA
j_call: TRBJ2-2
cdr3_length: 14
v_call: TRBV27
d_call: TRBD2
cdr3_nt: TGTGCCAGCAGCCCTAGCGGGAGGGGCGGGGAGCTGTTTTTT
cdr3_aa: CASSPSGRGGELFF

clone_size: NA
j_call: TRBJ2-6
cdr3_length: 15
v_call: TRBV29-1
d_call: NA
cdr3_nt: TGCAGCGCCCAAGCACGGGACTCTGGGGCCAACGTCCTGACTTTC
cdr3_aa: CSAQARDSGANVLTF

clone_size: NA
j_call: TRBJ2-1
cdr3_length: 15
v_call: TRBV28
d_call: TRBD2
cdr3_nt: TGTGCCAGCAGTTTAGCGGGAGGGCCAGGCAATGAGCAGTTCTTC
cdr3_aa: CASSLAGGPGNEQFF

clone_size: NA
j_call: TRBJ1-1
cdr3_length: 15
v_call: TRBV28
d_call: NA
cdr3_nt: TGTGCCAGCAGCCGCGGGCGGGGACTGAACACTGAAGCTTTCTTT
cdr3_aa: CASSRGRGLNTEAFF

clone_size: NA
j_call: TRBJ2-7
cdr3_length: 15
v_call: TRBV5-1
d_call: TRBD2
cdr3_nt: TGCGCCAGCAGCTTGCGAGCGGGAGGGACCTACGAGCAGTACTTC
cdr3_aa: CASSLRAGGTYEQYF

clone_size: NA
j_call: TRBJ1-1
cdr3_length: 15
v_call: TRBV7-2
d_call: NA
cdr3_nt: TGTGCCAGCAGCGACGCGACAGGTCTCGGCACTGAAGCTTTCTTT
cdr3_aa: CASSDATGLGTEAFF

clone_size: NA
j_call: TRBJ2-1
cdr3_length: 17
v_call: TRBV9
d_call: NA
cdr3_nt: TGTGCCAGCAGCCCGGCTTCTGCGTGGAGCTCCTACAATGAGCAGTTCTTC
cdr3_aa: CASSPASAWSSYNEQFF

clone_size: NA
j_call: TRBJ1-1
cdr3_length: 15
v_call: TRBV7-9
d_call: TRBD1
cdr3_nt: TGTGCCAGCAGCCCCAGGACAGGCCTGAACACTGAAGCTTTCTTT
cdr3_aa: CASSPRTGLNTEAFF

clone_size: NA
j_call: TRBJ2-2
cdr3_length: 12
v_call: TRBV18
d_call: NA
cdr3_nt: TGTGCCAGCTCACTCTACACCGGGGAGCTGTTTTTT
cdr3_aa: CASSLYTGELFF

clone_size: NA
j_call: TRBJ2-5
cdr3_length: 13
v_call: TRBV5-1
d_call: NA
cdr3_nt: TGCGCCAGCAGCTTGTCACAGACGGAGACCCAGTACTTC
cdr3_aa: CASSLSQTETQYF

clone_size: NA
j_call: TRBJ2-3
cdr3_length: 19
v_call: TRBV11-2
d_call: TRBD1
cdr3_nt: TGTGCCAGCAGCTTCCGTCGTCAGGGGGCGAGATCGGGCACAGATACGCAGTATTTT
cdr3_aa: CASSFRRQGARSGTDTQYF

clone_size: NA
j_call: TRBJ2-7
cdr3_length: 15
v_call: TRBV11-2
d_call: NA
cdr3_nt: TGTGCCAGCAGCTTAGAAGACAGCCCATCCTACGAGCAGTACTTC
cdr3_aa: CASSLEDSPSYEQYF

clone_size: once
j_call: TRBJ1-5
cdr3_length: 12
v_call: TRBV19
d_call: NA
cdr3_nt: TGTGCCAGTAGTGAACAGGGCGAGGCCCAGCATTTT
cdr3_aa: CASSEQGEAQHF

clone_size: NA
j_call: TRBJ1-4
cdr3_length: 16
v_call: TRBV5-1
d_call: TRBD1
cdr3_nt: TGCGCCAGCAGCCCCCCCCAGGGGGGCGGCGGTGAAAAACTGTTTTTT
cdr3_aa: CASSPPQGGGGEKLFF

clone_size: NA
j_call: TRBJ2-7
cdr3_length: 13
v_call: TRBV27
d_call: TRBD2
cdr3_nt: TGTGCCAGCAGTTTAAGCGGGAGATCCCTGCAGTACTTC
cdr3_aa: CASSLSGRSLQYF

clone_size: NA
j_call: TRBJ2-3
cdr3_length: 15
v_call: TRBV27
d_call: TRBD1
cdr3_nt: TGTGCCAGCAACATCGGGACAGGGGGAACAGATACGCAGTATTTT
cdr3_aa: CASNIGTGGTDTQYF

clone_size: NA
j_call: TRBJ2-1
cdr3_length: 17
v_call: TRBV27
d_call: TRBD2
cdr3_nt: TGTGCCAGCAGCCCTTTCCCCGCGGGGGATACCTCCAATGAGCAGTTCTTC
cdr3_aa: CASSPFPAGDTSNEQFF

clone_size: NA
j_call: TRBJ1-2
cdr3_length: 16
v_call: TRBV9
d_call: TRBD1
cdr3_nt: TGTGCCAGCAGCGTAGGAACCACAGGGGGCCAGGATGGCTACACCTTC
cdr3_aa: CASSVGTTGGQDGYTF

clone_size: few
j_call: TRBJ1-2
cdr3_length: 13
v_call: TRBV11-2
d_call: NA
cdr3_nt: TGTGCCAGCAGCTTAGGTGGGGCGGCAGGCTACACCTTC
cdr3_aa: CASSLGGAAGYTF

clone_size: NA
j_call: TRBJ1-2
cdr3_length: 12
v_call: TRBV7-2
d_call: NA
cdr3_nt: TGTGCCAGCAGGGTAGAGTACTATGGCTACACCTTC
cdr3_aa: CASRVEYYGYTF

clone_size: NA
j_call: TRBJ2-5
cdr3_length: 13
v_call: TRBV24-1
d_call: TRBD1
cdr3_nt: TGTGCCACCACCCCGGACAGGGGTGAGACCCAGTACTTC
cdr3_aa: CATTPDRGETQYF

clone_size: NA
j_call: TRBJ2-7
cdr3_length: 14
v_call: TRBV9
d_call: TRBD1
cdr3_nt: TGTGCCAGCAGCGTAGGAGGGACAGCGAACGAGCAGTACTTC
cdr3_aa: CASSVGGTANEQYF